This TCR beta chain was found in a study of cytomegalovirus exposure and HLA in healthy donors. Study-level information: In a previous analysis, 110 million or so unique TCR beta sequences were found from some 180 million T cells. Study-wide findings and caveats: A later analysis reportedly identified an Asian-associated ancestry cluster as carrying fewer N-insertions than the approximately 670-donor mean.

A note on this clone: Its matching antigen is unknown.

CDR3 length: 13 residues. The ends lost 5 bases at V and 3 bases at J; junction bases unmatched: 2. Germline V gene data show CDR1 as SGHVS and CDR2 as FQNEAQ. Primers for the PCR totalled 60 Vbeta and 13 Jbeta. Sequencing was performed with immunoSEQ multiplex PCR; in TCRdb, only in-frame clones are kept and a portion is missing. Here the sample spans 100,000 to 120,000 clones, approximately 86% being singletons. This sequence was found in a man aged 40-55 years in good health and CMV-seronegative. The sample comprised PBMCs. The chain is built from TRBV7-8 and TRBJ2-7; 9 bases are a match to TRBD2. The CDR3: CASSRTSVYEQYF. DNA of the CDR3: TGTGCCAGCAGCCGGACTAGCGTCTACGAGCAGTACTTC. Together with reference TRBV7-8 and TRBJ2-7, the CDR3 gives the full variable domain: GAGVSQSPRYKVAKRGQDVALRCDPISGHVSLFWYQQALGQGPEFLTYFQNEAQLDKSGLPSDRFFAERPEGSVSTLKIQRTQQEDSAVYLCASSRTSVYEQYFGPGTRLTVT.